The next 2 T cell receptor beta chains were all read from a single sample in a study of blood T cell repertoires in COVID-19. The protocol was immunoSEQ multiplex PCR, while the TCRdb copy is restricted to in-frame clones and leaves out a portion. Of 190,000 or so clones listed, roughly 83% are singletons. Sample: PBMCs or T cells enriched from blood (not recorded which). The receptors come from a woman aged 25 to 45 who had recovered from COVID-19.

The gene calls are TRBV9 and TRBJ1-1, with D maybe TRBD1 (6 bases). The CDR3 sequence is 14 residues long. Trimming stripped 2 bases from V and 4 bases from J, with 12 bases between. Looked up from germline, CDR1 is SGDLS and CDR2 is YYNGEE. The CDR3, as DNA: TGTGCCAGCAGCGTCGGGGGGCGGGGCACTGAAGCTTTCTTT. It encodes CASSVGGRGTEAFF.

V usage is TRBV4-1 and J usage is TRBJ1-5; a weak D match, TRBD1 (5 bases). The CDR3 loop spans 16 amino acids. The V end lost 0 bases, the J end lost 7 bases, and 16 bases lay between the germline ends. CDR1 and CDR2 from the germline V gene are MGHRA and YSYEKL. The CDR3 loop is CASSQDGGGEGQPQHF. The CDR3, as DNA: TGCGCCAGCAGCCAAGATGGCGGGGGGGAAGGGCAGCCCCAGCATTTT.